The clone carrying this TCR beta chain was found many times. Its antigen is not identified. This record belongs to a study of early T cells in non-severe SARS-CoV-2 infection. Whole-study context: Unsorted whole blood bulk RNA was sequenced, with unpaired chains. Study outcomes and limitations: Lookups in VDJdb leaned toward anti-spike CD8 responses and missed private and CD4 specificities.

Germline CDR1 and CDR2: DFQATT and SNEGSKA (reference sequence). The CDR3 length is 14 residues. The junction had 5 bases not matched to a gene; V was cut back by 5 bases and J by 4 bases. Individual cDNA molecules each received unique molecular identifiers attached to them. TCRdb independently ran MiXCR on the 5' RACE reads; one entry per CDR3 protein. Of under 60,000 distinct CDR3 sequences listed, about 12% are singletons. The specimen was whole blood. The chain employs TRBV20-1 and TRBJ2-3, with 11 bases fitting TRBD2. The origin of this receptor is an adult who was a healthcare worker with PCR-confirmed SARS-CoV-2 infection or an uninfected control (not recorded which). The DNA of the CDR3 is TGCAGTGCTCTTAGCGGGGGGGCCGCAGATACGCAGTATTTT. Residues: CSALSGGAADTQYF.